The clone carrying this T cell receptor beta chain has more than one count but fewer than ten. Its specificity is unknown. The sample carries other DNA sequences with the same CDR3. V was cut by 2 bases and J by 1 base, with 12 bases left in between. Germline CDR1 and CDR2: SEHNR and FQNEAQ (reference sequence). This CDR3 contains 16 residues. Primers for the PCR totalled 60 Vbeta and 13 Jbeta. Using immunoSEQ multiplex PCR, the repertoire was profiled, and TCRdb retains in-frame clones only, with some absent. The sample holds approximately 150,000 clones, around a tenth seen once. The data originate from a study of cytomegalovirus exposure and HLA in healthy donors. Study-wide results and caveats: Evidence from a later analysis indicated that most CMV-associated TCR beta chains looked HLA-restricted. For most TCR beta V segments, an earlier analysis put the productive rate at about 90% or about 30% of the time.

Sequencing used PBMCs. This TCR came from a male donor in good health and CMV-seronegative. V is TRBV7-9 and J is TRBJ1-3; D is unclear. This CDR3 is CASSLPPGKSGNTIYF. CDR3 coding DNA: TGTGCCAGCAGCTTACCTCCGGGGAAGTCTGGAAACACCATATATTTT. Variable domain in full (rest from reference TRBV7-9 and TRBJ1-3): DTGVSQNPRHKITKRGQNVTFRCDPISEHNRLYWYRQTLGQGPEFLTYFQNEAQLEKSRLLSDRFSAERPKGSFSTLEIQRTEQGDSAMYLCASSLPPGKSGNTIYFGEGSWLTVV.